This TCR beta chain was captured by sequencing in a study of beta chain features in type 1 diabetes. Whole-study findings and limits: Moderate but significant shortening of TCRB CDR3s was recorded in all four CD4+ subsets from Type 1 diabetes patients.

This clone has more than one count but fewer than ten. Its target is unknown. Germline-derived CDR1 and CDR2 are SEHNR and FQNEAQ (reference sequence). Trimming removed 11 bases at V and 0 bases at J, with 17 bases between. The CDR3 loop spans 14 amino acids. Expressed TCRB transcripts were sequenced because the entire RNA isolate underwent reverse transcription. Libraries were prepared by immunoSEQ multiplex PCR; TCRdb keeps only in-frame clonotypes and omits some of them. The profile covers approximately 730,000 clones, with 10% to 15% appearing a single time and roughly 0.022% taken by the ten largest. The purity of all sorted populations exceeded 98%.

The gene calls are TRBV7-9 and TRBJ2-7; D ambiguous. The sample was naive CD4+ T cells from blood. The clonotype comes from a man younger than 35 with type 1 diabetes. This chain's CDR3 is CALPPDTFSYEQYF. In DNA, the CDR3 is TGTGCCTTACCCCCAGACACTTTCTCCTACGAGCAGTACTTC.